Shown below are 22 T cell receptor beta chains from a single sample sequenced in a study of PD-L1 blockade in urothelial cancer. Profiled with immunoSEQ multiplex PCR; TCRdb holds only in-frame clones, not every one. The sample carries 60,000 to 85,000 clones, roughly nine tenths recorded once. Sequenced here: PBMCs, sampled around atezolizumab (anti-PD-L1) treatment. Receptors were obtained from a woman between 65 and 79 years old with urothelial cancer.

The gene calls are TRBV18 and TRBJ2-5, with 8 positions matching TRBD2. Trimming cost V 1 base and J 5 bases; bases outside gene matches: 15. Germline V gives CDR1 KGHSH, CDR2 LQKENI. This CDR3 comprises 18 residues. This CDR3 is CASSPLGKSGSGWETQYF. CDR3 bases: TGTGCCAGCTCACCACTGGGGAAAAGCGGGAGTGGATGGGAGACCCAGTACTTC.

The genes are TRBV9 and TRBJ1-3; D is perhaps TRBD1 (5 bases). CDR3 length: 17 residues. V was shortened by 2 bases and J by 1 base, with 16 bases between the two germline ends. CDR1 and CDR2 from the germline V gene are SGDLS and YYNGEE. In DNA, the CDR3 is TGTGCCAGCAGCGTGGTAGGAGGGTCAGGGTCTGGAAACACCATATATTTT. Translating it yields CASSVVGGSGSGNTIYF.

The genes are TRBV5-4 and TRBJ1-4, with D hard to call. This CDR3 is built from 14 residues. V was trimmed by 1 base and J by 2 bases, leaving 6 bases between them. Germline CDR1 and CDR2: SGHNT and YYREEE (reference sequence). This CDR3 is CASSLFQTNEKLFF. CDR3 sequence (DNA): TGTGCCAGCAGCTTGTTCCAGACTAATGAAAAACTGTTTTTT.

The rearrangement links TRBV4-1 to TRBJ2-5; 9 nucleotides align to TRBD2. CDR1 MGHRA and CDR2 YSYEKL come from the germline V gene. The CDR3 covers 18 residues. J was trimmed by 5 bases and V by 0 bases; bases with no gene match: 13. The CDR3: CASSQDRGVAGVVETQYF. Here the CDR3 DNA reads TGCGCCAGCAGCCAAGATCGGGGGGTAGCGGGAGTTGTGGAGACCCAGTACTTC.

This chain connects TRBV27 to TRBJ1-4; D gene ambiguous. The V gene's germline CDR1 is MNHEY and CDR2 SMNVEV (reference sequence). The V end was cut by 6 bases, the J end by 0 bases, with 2 bases between. The CDR3 consists of 12 residues. The CDR3 protein is CASSSTNEKLFF. CDR3 nucleotides: TGTGCCAGCAGCTCAACTAATGAAAAACTGTTTTTT.

The V and J genes are TRBV7-2 and TRBJ1-5, with a possible D match to TRBD1 (6 bases). This CDR3 spans 15 amino acids. Germline lookup yields CDR1 SGHTA and CDR2 FQGNSA. Trimming cost V 5 bases and J 2 bases, with 13 bases left between them. DNA of the CDR3: TGTGCCAGCAGCCAACAGGGTACGCGCAATCAGCCCCAGCATTTT. Protein: CASSQQGTRNQPQHF.

The J gene is TRBJ2-1, the V gene TRBV21-1; the table's TRBD2 call for D was not verified on the DNA. TRBV21-1 counts as a pseudogene. The CDR3 is made up of 17 amino acids. The chain's CDR3 is CASSKPDSGRAYNEQFF. CDR3 bases: TGTGCCAGCAGCAAACCGGATAGCGGGAGGGCCTACAATGAGCAGTTCTTC.

The genes are TRBV11-2 and TRBJ2-1; perhaps TRBD1 as D (5 bases). The V and J ends lost 2 bases and 5 bases respectively, with 13 bases between them. The CDR3 contains 15 residues. CDR1 and CDR2 from the germline V gene are SGHAT and FQNNGV. CDR3 in amino acids: CASSLRLGVNNEQFF. The CDR3 nucleotides are TGTGCCAGCAGCTTACGTCTAGGGGTTAACAATGAGCAGTTCTTC. Based on the CDR3 plus reference TRBV11-2 and TRBJ2-1, the full variable domain is EAGVAQSPRYKIIEKRQSVAFWCNPISGHATLYWYQQILGQGPKLLIQFQNNGVVDDSQLPKDRFSAERLKGVDSTLKIQPAKLEDSAVYLCASSLRLGVNNEQFFGPGTRLTVL.

This clone has a count of ten or more. This chain connects TRBV6-5 to TRBJ2-7, with D possibly TRBD2 on 6 matching bases. Germline lookup yields CDR1 MNHEY and CDR2 SVGAGI. The CDR3 is 14 amino acids. Trimming cost V 2 bases and J 5 bases, with 13 bases left between them. The CDR3, as DNA: TGTGCCAGCAGTTACCGCCGCGGGGTCCACGAGCAGTACTTC. This codes for CASSYRRGVHEQYF.

The V call is TRBV7-9, the J call TRBJ2-4, with a weak D call TRBD2 (6 bases). Germline V gene sequence: CDR1 SEHNR, CDR2 FQNEAQ (reference sequence). CDR3 length equals 15 residues. Trimming removed 5 bases at V and 7 bases at J, with 18 bases between. The CDR3 reads CASSPRGGAGNIQYF. DNA of the CDR3: TGTGCCAGCAGCCCTAGAGGCGGGGCAGGGAACATTCAGTACTTC.

The J gene is TRBJ1-1, the V gene TRBV7-6; 7 bases fit TRBD1. CDR1 SGHVS and CDR2 FNYEAQ come from the germline V gene. This CDR3 is 15 amino acids long. Trimming took 4 bases from V and 0 from J; bases not matched to a gene: 5. CDR3 amino acids: CASSSPTGVNTEAFF. The CDR3 DNA reads as TGTGCCAGCAGCTCTCCAACAGGGGTGAACACTGAAGCTTTCTTT.

The chain recombines TRBV15 with TRBJ1-2; TRBD1 might be the D (5 bases). Trimming removed 9 bases from V and 1 base from J, with 18 bases in between. Germline assignment: CDR1 LNHNV and CDR2 YYDKDF (reference sequence). This CDR3 region has 15 residues. The CDR3 bases are TGTGCCACGAGGGAGGGGTCAGCGGTTAACTATGGCTACACCTTC. Residues: CATREGSAVNYGYTF.

This clone occurred once. The chain employs TRBV28 and TRBJ2-5; weak D call: TRBD2 (6 bases). Trimming cost V 4 bases and J 4 bases, with 16 bases left between them. This CDR3 has 15 residues. CDR1 MDHEN and CDR2 SYDVKM come from the germline V gene. The CDR3 loop is CASSSPHWGGETQYF. In DNA form, the CDR3 reads TGTGCCAGCAGTTCCCCCCATTGGGGAGGAGAGACCCAGTACTTC. Full variable domain (outside the CDR3, taken from reference TRBV28 and TRBJ2-5): DVKVTQSSRYLVKRTGEKVFLECVQDMDHENMFWYRQDPGLGLRLIYFSYDVKMKEKGDIPEGYSVSREKKERFSLILESASTNQTSMYLCASSSPHWGGETQYFGPGTRLLVL.

The chain is built from TRBV18 and TRBJ2-7; 10 nucleotides align to TRBD2. V trimming: 6 bases; J trimming: 5 bases; junction bases outside the gene matches: 10. The germline V gene has CDR1 KGHSH and CDR2 LQKENI. CDR3 length equals 15 residues. The CDR3 is CASSAAGLAVDEQYF. The CDR3 DNA follows: TGTGCCAGCTCCGCGGCAGGACTAGCGGTCGACGAGCAGTACTTC.

The V call is TRBV5-4, the J call TRBJ2-3; D is ambiguous. Germline CDR1 reads SGHNT; CDR2 reads YYREEE (reference sequence). V dropped 4 bases and J dropped 4 bases, with 7 bases sitting between them. The CDR3 is made up of 12 amino acids. Here the CDR3 reads CASSLDPDTQYF. CDR3 bases: TGTGCCAGCAGCCTAGATCCAGATACGCAGTATTTT.

This clone was recorded once. The chain carries TRBV30 and TRBJ1-2; possibly TRBD1 for D (5 bases). The germline V and J ends were trimmed by 0 bases and 1 base, with 15 bases remaining between them. Per germline, CDR1 GTSNPN and CDR2 SVGIG (reference sequence). The CDR3 contains 16 residues. The CDR3 sequence is CAWSVQQADVNYGYTF. The CDR3 nucleotides are TGTGCCTGGAGTGTACAACAGGCCGACGTTAACTATGGCTACACCTTC.

The chain links TRBV16 to TRBJ1-2; no reliable D call. The V gene's germline CDR1 is KGHSY and CDR2 FQNENV. Trimming took off 3 bases at V and 0 bases at J, with 5 bases between the two ends. The CDR3 is made up of 13 amino acids. The CDR3 region is CASSQGANYGYTF. The CDR3 bases are TGTGCCAGCAGCCAGGGCGCTAACTATGGCTACACCTTC.

The chain combines TRBV29-1 with TRBJ1-2; the D is unclear. The CDR3 is made up of 14 amino acids. In germline, CDR1 is SQVTM, CDR2 ANQGSEA. Trimming removed 6 bases at V and 4 bases at J, with 18 bases between. The CDR3: CSVTGGRAGYGYTF. The DNA for the CDR3 is TGCAGCGTGACCGGAGGGAGGGCGGGCTATGGCTACACCTTC.

The gene calls are TRBV7-2 and TRBJ2-3, with a possible D match to TRBD1 (5 bases). The CDR3 has 16 residues. Trimming pared 5 bases from V and 1 base from J, leaving 16 bases between. CDR1 is SGHTA, CDR2 FQGNSA, per germline. The CDR3 nucleotides read TGTGCCAGCAGCCCTGGTGCAGGGTATGGCACAGATACGCAGTATTTT. As protein: CASSPGAGYGTDTQYF.

V is TRBV7-9 and J is TRBJ1-1, with D unresolved. The length of the CDR3 is 13 residues. V shed 1 base and J shed 6 bases, with 9 bases lying between them. Germline V gives CDR1 SEHNR, CDR2 FQNEAQ (reference sequence). The CDR3 spells CASSLVGAAEAFF. CDR3 DNA: TGTGCCAGCAGCTTAGTCGGAGCCGCTGAAGCTTTCTTT. Looking up the rest from reference TRBV7-9 and TRBJ1-1 gives the full variable domain: DTGVSQNPRHKITKRGQNVTFRCDPISEHNRLYWYRQTLGQGPEFLTYFQNEAQLEKSRLLSDRFSAERPKGSFSTLEIQRTEQGDSAMYLCASSLVGAAEAFFGQGTRLTVV.

The chain joins TRBV27 to TRBJ2-7; TRBD2 agrees at 11 bases. This CDR3 contains 17 residues. CDR1 MNHEY and CDR2 SMNVEV come from the germline V gene (reference sequence). V shed 5 bases, J shed 6 bases, and the junction held 15 bases outside the gene matches. CDR3 amino acids: CASSPRLAGPPLSEQYF. For the CDR3, the DNA is TGTGCCAGCAGTCCGCGACTAGCGGGACCCCCCCTCTCCGAGCAGTACTTC.

The gene calls are TRBV10-3 and TRBJ1-1; a weak D match, TRBD1 (6 bases). V lost 6 bases and J lost 4, with 9 bases in between. The CDR3 sequence is 12 residues long. The V gene's germline CDR1 is ENHRY and CDR2 SYGVKD. The CDR3 reads CAIRQGSTEAFF. The CDR3 coding sequence is TGTGCCATCAGACAGGGTTCCACTGAAGCTTTCTTT.